A single T cell receptor (beta chain) is shown here with its context. This clonotype was recorded a few times. Its antigen remains undetermined. Base-call qualities are not available, and no considerably larger clone is one nucleotide away. Libraries were made using UMI-ligation and nested PCR. To cover both TRBC1 and TRBC2, the beta constant-region primer consisted of an equimolar mix of two oligonucleotides. Four rounds of PCR were used to amplify ligated cDNA, with nested alpha and beta constant-region primers being used together with the SP2 primer. A single-stranded oligonucleotide containing the SP2 primer and a 12-nucleotide UMI was joined to the 3' end of the cDNA by T4 RNA ligase 1. The ligation reaction was kept at 16 degrees C for roughly 20-24 hours. PCR2 was typically run as a SYBR Green qPCR and stopped at a predetermined threshold to prevent over-amplification. Every purification after the first one was done using Agencourt AMPure XP magnetic beads. Library amounts were measured by Qubit and library quality was assessed on a TapeStation, where the main peak was expected at around 650 bp. Pooled libraries were sequenced on an Illumina MiSeq using v2 2x251 paired-end kits, and typically roughly 0.85-2.3 million reads were obtained per sample. Libraries were pooled at about 4 nM per sample, and roughly 4.5-7.5% PhiX was added to improve cluster recognition. In the authors' own workflow: FASTQ reads processed by Demultiplexor were assigned V and J genes by Decombinator through tag matching that tolerated a single base-pair mismatch. Collapsinator used UMIs to correct both sequencing errors and frequency errors arising from PCR heterogeneity. TCRs were translated and CDR3s were extracted from the conserved cysteine to the FGXG phenylalanine by CDR3Translator, with non-productive sequences being flagged. Repertoires were subsampled to equal numbers of UMI-defined TCRs before Gini, Shannon entropy and inverse Simpson indices were calculated. Power-law fits to clonotype abundance distributions were performed by maximum likelihood within the linear range. Similar UMI counts, unique TCR numbers and clonal distributions were obtained with the pipeline and with MIGEC on one naive CD8 sample. One analysis removed from the naive repertoire any naive TCRs that were also found in any memory subset from the same donor. Repertoires were searched for about 7,000 CMV-associated CDR3 sequences compiled from VDJdb and a published dataset. In-frame beta chains were kept once TCRdb had trimmed the public reads at Q25 with fastp and called clones with MiXCR. Each CDR3 protein gets just one entry, which takes the most common genes and DNA from the rows behind it. TCRdb, not the original authors, processed these V and J calls. This sample lists about 150,000 distinct CDR3 sequences; 22% were detected once. The ten largest clones add up to 0.11% of the sample.

Separate amplification of TCR alpha and beta chain libraries was performed from the second PCR step onward. CMV status of each donor was established by measuring IFNgamma production from CD4+ T cells after fresh PBMCs were stimulated overnight with CMV viral lysate. CD4 T cells were positively selected using Miltenyi beads, after which CD8 T cells were positively selected from the CD4-negative fraction. After staining for CD3, CD4, CD8, CD45RA, CD27 and a live/dead dye, cells were sorted on a BD Aria II into four subsets based on CD45RA and CD27. A few healthy volunteers provided blood, and each donor's sample was split into CD4 and CD8 T cells and then further divided into four differentiation subsets. Roughly 0.12 L of peripheral blood was taken from each donor, and PBMC were separated by density-gradient centrifugation on Ficoll-Paque PLUS. The sorted cells were lysed in RLT buffer, after which RNA was extracted using a Qiagen RNeasy kit and kept at -80 degrees C.

The record originates from a study of naive and memory T cell subsets (dated by TCRdb to about 2017). As for the study more broadly: Sorted naive and memory T cell subsets from peripheral blood were analyzed in the study using a UMI-based, open-source pipeline for TCR alpha and beta sequencing. Complete agreement was observed between the functional CMV T cell responses and the IgG serology results. RNA was DNase-treated and reverse transcribed with TCR constant-region primers, mostly using SuperScript III. Results and caveats for the whole study, not just this receptor: Following error correction, more than 85% of naive TCR sequences occurred only once, which made naive abundance distributions much steeper than those of memory subsets. In both CD4 and CD8 cells, going from naive through CM, EM and EMRA, the Gini index went up while Shannon and inverse Simpson diversity went down. A few larger clonotypes were found in naive repertoires, especially CD8, and these larger clonotypes were possibly memory cells re-expressing CD45RA. The repertoire findings for the naive and memory subsets could not be validated, as no ground truth was available. RNA-based TCR counts may be affected by expression changes linked to T cell activation and differentiation. A power law was followed by TCR abundance, with an exponent that differed between naive and memory subsets but was consistent across the three individuals. Each clonotype was defined as a single alpha or beta chain sequence rather than as a paired alpha/beta receptor.

V is cut by 1 base and J by 3 bases, and the space between the germline ends is 16 bases. CDR3 length: 15 amino acids, cysteine to phenylalanine. Of all the DNA, just the CDR3 is kept, 45 bases in frame from base 1. Based on the germline V gene, the CDR1 and CDR2 sequences are SQVTM and ANQGSEA. The clonotype originates from a human donor in good health. The chain is made from TRBV29-1 and TRBJ2-7; the D gene identity is not certain. Sequenced: naive CD4+ T cells from blood. The cell subset or site label, read with the paper, signifies: naive T cells, CD45RA high CD27+. The CDR3 here reads CSVEVPARSLYEQYF. The DNA sequence is as follows: TGCAGCGTTGAAGTCCCAGCGAGGTCTCTCTACGAGCAGTACTTC.